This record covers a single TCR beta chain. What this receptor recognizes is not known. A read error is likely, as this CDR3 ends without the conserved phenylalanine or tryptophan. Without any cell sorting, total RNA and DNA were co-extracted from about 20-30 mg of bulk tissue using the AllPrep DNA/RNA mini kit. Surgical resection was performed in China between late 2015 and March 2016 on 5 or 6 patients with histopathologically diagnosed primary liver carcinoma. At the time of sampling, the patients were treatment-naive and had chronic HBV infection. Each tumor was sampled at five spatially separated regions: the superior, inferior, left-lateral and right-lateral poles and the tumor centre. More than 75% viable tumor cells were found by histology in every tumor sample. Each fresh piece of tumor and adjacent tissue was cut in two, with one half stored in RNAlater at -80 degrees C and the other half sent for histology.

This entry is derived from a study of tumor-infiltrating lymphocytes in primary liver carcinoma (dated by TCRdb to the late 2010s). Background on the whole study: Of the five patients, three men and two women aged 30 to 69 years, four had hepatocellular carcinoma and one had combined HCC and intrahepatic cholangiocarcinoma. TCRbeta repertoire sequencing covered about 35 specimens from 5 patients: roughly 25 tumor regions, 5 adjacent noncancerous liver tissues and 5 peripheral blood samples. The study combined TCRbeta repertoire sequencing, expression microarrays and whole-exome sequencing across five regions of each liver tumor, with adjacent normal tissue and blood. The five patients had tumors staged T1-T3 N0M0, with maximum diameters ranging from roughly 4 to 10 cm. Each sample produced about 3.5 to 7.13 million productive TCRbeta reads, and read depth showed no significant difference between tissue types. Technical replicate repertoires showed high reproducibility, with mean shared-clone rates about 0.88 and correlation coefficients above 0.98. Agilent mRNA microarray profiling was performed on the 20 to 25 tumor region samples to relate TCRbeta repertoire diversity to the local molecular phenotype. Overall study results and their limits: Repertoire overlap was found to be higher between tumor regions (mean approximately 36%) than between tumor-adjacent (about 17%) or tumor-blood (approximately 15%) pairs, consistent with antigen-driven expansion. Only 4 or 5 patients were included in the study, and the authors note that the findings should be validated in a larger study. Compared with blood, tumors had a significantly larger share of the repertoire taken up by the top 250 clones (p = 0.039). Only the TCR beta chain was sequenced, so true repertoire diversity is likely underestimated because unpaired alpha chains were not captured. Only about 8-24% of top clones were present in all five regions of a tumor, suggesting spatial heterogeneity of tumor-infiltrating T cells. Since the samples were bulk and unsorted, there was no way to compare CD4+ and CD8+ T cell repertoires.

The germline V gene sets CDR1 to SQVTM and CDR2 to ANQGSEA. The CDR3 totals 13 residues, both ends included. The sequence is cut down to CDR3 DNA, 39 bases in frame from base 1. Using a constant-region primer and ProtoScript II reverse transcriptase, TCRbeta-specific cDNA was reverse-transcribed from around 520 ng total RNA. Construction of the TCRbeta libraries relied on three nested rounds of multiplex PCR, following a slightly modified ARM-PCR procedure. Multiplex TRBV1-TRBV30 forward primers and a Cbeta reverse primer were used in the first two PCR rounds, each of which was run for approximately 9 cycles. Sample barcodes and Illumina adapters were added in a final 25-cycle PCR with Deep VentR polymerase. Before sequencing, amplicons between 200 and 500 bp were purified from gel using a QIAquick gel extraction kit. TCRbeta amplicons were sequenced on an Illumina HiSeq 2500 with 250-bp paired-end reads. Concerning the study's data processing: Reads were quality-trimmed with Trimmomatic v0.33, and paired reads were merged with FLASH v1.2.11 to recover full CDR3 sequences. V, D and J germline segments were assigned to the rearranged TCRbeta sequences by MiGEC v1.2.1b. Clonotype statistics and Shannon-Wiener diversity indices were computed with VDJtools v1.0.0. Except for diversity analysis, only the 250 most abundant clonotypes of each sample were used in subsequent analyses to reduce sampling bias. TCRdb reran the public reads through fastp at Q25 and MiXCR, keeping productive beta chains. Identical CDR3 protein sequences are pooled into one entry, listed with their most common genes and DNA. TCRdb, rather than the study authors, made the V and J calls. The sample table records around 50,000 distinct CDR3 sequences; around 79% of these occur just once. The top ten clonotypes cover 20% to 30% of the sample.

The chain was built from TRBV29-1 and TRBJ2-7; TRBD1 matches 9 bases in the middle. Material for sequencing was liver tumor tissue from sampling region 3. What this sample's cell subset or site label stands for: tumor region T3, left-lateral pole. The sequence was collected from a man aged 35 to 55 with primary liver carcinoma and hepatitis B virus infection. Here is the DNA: TGCAGGGTCGATCGACAGGGGGGTGGCGAGCAGTACTCC. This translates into CRVDRQGGGEQYS.